Sequencing of this T cell receptor (beta chain) was carried out in a study of T cells after yellow fever vaccination (dated by TCRdb to about 2019). Regarding the study in general: Libraries from fractions with low cell numbers were prepared with the SMART-Seq v4 Ultra Low Input RNA kit. Blood samples were taken at several timepoints before and after primary and secondary immunization, and bulk PBMC replicates and cell subsets were isolated. The cohort comprised two healthy male donors, one aged 18 to 29 and one aged 30 to 40 years. To follow T-cell clones before and after both primary and booster YFV17D yellow fever vaccination, bulk TCR alpha and beta repertoires underwent longitudinal sequencing. The study at large found these results: The secondary T-cell response was weaker than the primary response but faster, peaking on day 5 instead of day 15. After the booster, most of the clones that had expanded following primary vaccination were detected again (96% of CD4 and around 87% of CD8), which suggests that memory was broadly maintained. Because abundant contaminating clonotypes from the bulk population could be contained in FACS-sorted repertoires, computational filtering was required. A small share of clonotypes occurred in both CD4 and CD8 compartments, likely arising from convergent recombination. Only a couple of donors were included in the study, so the extent to which the findings can be generalized is limited.

This clonotype was counted between two and nine times. There is no known antigen for this receptor. Base qualities are missing; no much larger clone stands one base away. TCR cDNA was synthesized by 5'RACE template switching, through which a universal primer site and unique molecular identifiers were introduced. Priming of cDNA synthesis was performed from both the TCR alpha and TCR beta constant segments. Libraries were amplified in two PCR steps, with sample barcodes and sequencing adapters added in the second step. Sequencing of libraries was performed on Illumina HiSeq 2500 (2x100 bp) or NovaSeq (2x150 bp). The authors' pipeline ran thus. Reads were demultiplexed and collapsed into UMI consensus sequences with MIGEC, and V(D)J alignment was performed with MiXCR. Vaccine-responding clonotypes were defined with edgeR using replicate PBMC samples, requiring FDR below 0.01 and a log2 fold change above 5 up to day 15. Each bulk clonotype received a CD4 or CD8 identity based on whether the sequenced CD4 or CD8 repertoire contained that clonotype at higher abundance. TCRdb's own reprocessing of the public reads used fastp at Q25 and MiXCR and kept productive beta chains. For every CDR3 protein sequence, its rows merge into one entry that carries the most common genes and DNA. These V and J calls originate from TCRdb's pipeline instead of the authors' own analysis. Present in this sample are over 200,000 distinct CDR3 sequences, over 6.5% of which were seen just once. Approximately 0.99% of the sample goes to the ten largest clones.

Including the terminal cysteine and phenylalanine, the CDR3 comprises 15 residues. Here the CDR3 DNA is all that survives: 45 bases in frame from base 1. V gives up 7 bases and J gives up 0 bases, and the segment between their germline ends measures 12 bases. The germline V gene provides CDR1 WSHSY and CDR2 SAAADI. Per the publication, the treatment or condition label means: live attenuated yellow fever vaccine strain. A standard Ficoll-Paque protocol was used to isolate PBMCs from peripheral blood. CD4 and CD8 T-cell fractions were isolated with Dynabeads CD4 and CD8 positive selection kits. TriZol was used to extract RNA from bulk PBMCs, from CD4 and CD8 fractions, and from dextramer-positive and dextramer-negative fractions.

The sample consisted of CD4+ T cells sorted from PBMCs, taken on the day of the yellow fever booster vaccination. Rearrangement joined TRBV10-2 to TRBJ2-2, with the D gene not clear enough to name. The TCR was taken from a man aged 30-40 years who received the YFV17D yellow fever vaccine. The CDR3 region reads CASNFGPPNTGELFF. In nucleotides, the sequence is TGCGCCAGCAATTTCGGGCCCCCGAACACCGGGGAGCTGTTTTTT.